This T cell receptor beta chain stems from a study of identical twins. This clonotype was counted between two and nine times. Its antigen remains unknown. Unique molecular identifiers were in the cDNA, with template-switch universal primer binding. TCRdb itself ran the 5' RACE reads through MiXCR, one entry per CDR3 protein. The sample shows 450,000 to 600,000 distinct CDR3 sequences, about 22% of them seen only once. The CDR3 is made up of 17 amino acids. CDR1 is DFQATT, CDR2 SNEGSKA, per germline (reference sequence). Losses at the gene ends were 3 bases for V and 3 bases for J; bases not matched to a gene: 12. General study points: Zero-insertion analyses might be partly confounded by invariant T cells like MAIT and iNKT. There were fewer insertions in abundant cord blood beta clonotypes, but memory repertoires showed no such pattern. Within monozygotic twins, out-of-frame TCR alpha sharing was underestimated by the models.

These sequences were also reported in another study, on yellow fever vaccine responses in identical twins.

This sequence joins TRBV20-1 and TRBJ2-1, with 9 bases matching TRBD2. Sequencing used CD4+ T cells sorted from blood. This TCR was recovered from a woman younger than 30 in good health. CDR3 coding DNA: TGCAGTGCTAGCCTAGCGGGGACAAATCGGGGCTACAATGAGCAGTTCTTC. Translating it yields CSASLAGTNRGYNEQFF.